One and the same sample provided the 20 T cell receptor beta chains below, sequenced in a study of OX40 agonist ivuxolimab in advanced cancers. Sequencing used immunoSEQ multiplex PCR; TCRdb keeps in-frame clones, though not all of them. The data hold 40,000 or so clones, with 82% observed a single time. Sequenced material: CD4+ or CD8+ T cells sorted from blood, taken in a trial of the OX40 agonist ivuxolimab. The origin of the receptors is an adult with an advanced solid tumor such as melanoma, head and neck, liver or kidney cancer.

The genes are TRBV19 and TRBJ1-1; D not certain. Germline values: CDR1 LNHDA, CDR2 SQIVND (reference sequence). The CDR3 is 15 residues long. Trimming removed 1 base at V and 5 bases at J, with 14 bases between. For the CDR3, the DNA is TGTGCCAGTAGTATAGTTTTCGGCGTAAAGACTGAAGCTTTCTTT. It codes for CASSIVFGVKTEAFF.

This clone was observed a handful of times. The rearrangement joins TRBV7-9 to TRBJ2-7, with TRBD2 as a possible D gene (6 bases). CDR1 SEHNR and CDR2 FQNEAQ come from the germline V gene (reference sequence). V was trimmed by 5 bases and J by 5 bases, leaving 19 bases between them. The CDR3 length is 15 residues. The CDR3 reads CASSPRGVGNDEQYF. In nucleotides, the CDR3 is TGTGCCAGCAGCCCCCGCGGGGTTGGGAATGACGAGCAGTACTTC.

V and J are TRBV19 and TRBJ2-3; D remains ambiguous. With 3 bases removed from V and 6 bases from J, the gap between germline ends came to 16 bases. Germline CDR1 LNHDA, CDR2 SQIVND (reference sequence). CDR3 size: 15 residues. The CDR3 spells CASSIVNSRWDTQYF. CDR3 nucleotide sequence: TGTGCCAGTAGTATCGTGAATTCCAGGTGGGATACGCAGTATTTT.

By its share, this clone is medium-sized. V and J are TRBV5-1 and TRBJ1-4; TRBD1 might be the D (6 bases). This CDR3 region has 15 residues. Trimming stripped 4 bases from V and 3 bases from J, with 13 bases between. Germline V gives CDR1 SGHRS, CDR2 YFSETQ. The CDR3 here is CASSIQGPPNEKLFF. The CDR3 DNA reads TGCGCCAGCAGCATACAGGGCCCCCCTAATGAAAAACTGTTTTTT.

J is TRBJ2-1 and V is TRBV7-2, with 13 bases matching TRBD2. V was clipped by 1 base and J by 5 bases; unmatched bases: 2. CDR3 length equals 16 residues. Germline CDR1 SGHTA, CDR2 FQGNSA. CDR3 nucleotides: TGTGCCAGCAGCTTAGTGGGGACTAGCGGGAACAATGAGCAGTTCTTC. This codes for CASSLVGTSGNNEQFF.

The V and J genes are TRBV5-4 and TRBJ1-1, with TRBD1 as a possible D gene (6 bases). Trimming left V 3 bases short and J 3 bases short, with 15 bases between. Germline V gene data show CDR1 as SGHNT and CDR2 as YYREEE (reference sequence). The length of the CDR3 is 15 residues. The CDR3 nucleotides read TGTGCCAGCAGCTCCAATACAGGGTGGTACACTGAAGCTTTCTTT. Its translation is CASSSNTGWYTEAFF. Full variable domain (outside the CDR3, taken from reference TRBV5-4 and TRBJ1-1): ETGVTQSPTHLIKTRGQQVTLRCSSQSGHNTVSWYQQALGQGPQFIFQYYREEENGRGNFPPRFSGLQFPNYSSELNVNALELDDSALYLCASSSNTGWYTEAFFGQGTRLTVV.

The V gene is TRBV5-1, the J gene TRBJ2-7; D may be TRBD2 (6 bases). Trimming stripped 4 bases from V and 6 bases from J, with 8 bases between. There are 11 residues in the CDR3. Germline V gene lookup returns CDR1 SGHRS and CDR2 YFSETQ. The CDR3 sequence: CASSQEGEQYF. CDR3 DNA sequence: TGCGCCAGCAGCCAGGAGGGCGAGCAGTACTTC.

This chain uses TRBV5-4 with TRBJ1-6; D remains ambiguous. The ends were cut back, 4 bases at V and 10 bases at J, with 9 bases in the middle. Germline CDR1 is SGHNT and CDR2 is YYREEE (reference sequence). The CDR3 is made up of 12 amino acids. CDR3 in DNA: TGTGCCAGCAGCCGAAAGGAATCACCCCTCCACTTT. Its protein product is CASSRKESPLHF.

Only a few counts were recorded for this clone. This rearrangement joins TRBV6-6 to TRBJ2-1, with TRBD2 matching over 12 bases. The CDR3 runs to 15 residues. The V and J ends lost 5 bases and 7 bases, in that order; junction bases with no gene match: 6. The germline V gene has CDR1 MNHNY and CDR2 SVGAGI (reference sequence). CDR3 in amino acids: CASSLRLAGVNEQFF. CDR3 DNA sequence: TGTGCCAGCAGTCTCCGACTAGCGGGAGTGAATGAGCAGTTCTTC.

The rearrangement links TRBV10-3 to TRBJ1-1, with 7 bases aligning to TRBD1. V was pared by 6 bases and J by 1 base, with 5 bases of the junction left unmatched. This CDR3 is 14 amino acids long. Germline CDR1 ENHRY, CDR2 SYGVKD. The CDR3 reads CAISSRTGNTEAFF. The CDR3 DNA reads TGTGCCATCAGCTCAAGGACAGGGAACACTGAAGCTTTCTTT.

The rearrangement joins TRBV27 to TRBJ2-3, with 7 bases matching TRBD2. Trimming cost V 4 bases and J 6 bases; bases outside gene matches: 4. The CDR3 has 13 amino acids. Germline CDR1 and CDR2: MNHEY and SMNVEV (reference sequence). The CDR3 DNA follows: TGTGCCAGCAGTTGGGGGGGATCGGATACGCAGTATTTT. This gives the protein CASSWGGSDTQYF.

CDR3 amino acids: CASSPETVYEKLFF. The CDR3 DNA sequence: TGTGCCAGCAGTCCCGAGACGGTCTATGAAAAACTGTTTTTT. This chain uses TRBV6-5 with TRBJ1-4; no clear D gene. The V end lost 5 bases, the J end lost 6 bases, and 13 bases lay between the germline ends. This CDR3 is built from 14 residues. Looked up from germline, CDR1 is MNHEY and CDR2 is SVGAGI.

The chain couples TRBV29-1 to TRBJ2-1, with TRBD2 identical over 8 bases. CDR1 is SQVTM and CDR2 is ANQGSEA in the germline V gene. The CDR3 sequence is 14 residues long. V shed 8 bases, J shed 7 bases, and the junction held 13 bases outside the gene matches. The CDR3: CSTMTSATVNEQFF. The CDR3 DNA is TGCAGCACCATGACTAGCGCAACTGTAAATGAGCAGTTCTTC.

This rearrangement joins TRBV4-3 to TRBJ2-7; TRBD1 matches at 7 bases. Germline CDR1 is LGHNA and CDR2 is YSLEER. The CDR3 sequence is 15 residues long. Trimming cost V 0 bases and J 3 bases; bases outside gene matches: 5. CDR3 DNA: TGCGCCAGCAGCCAAGAACACCACAGGGGCTACGAGCAGTACTTC. Residues: CASSQEHHRGYEQYF.

The CDR3 sequence is CASSHRPGGNEQFF. In DNA form, the CDR3 reads TGTGCCAGCAGCCACCGACCAGGGGGCAATGAGCAGTTCTTC. The chain joins TRBV14 to TRBJ2-1; TRBD1 matches at 7 bases. V trimming: 3 bases; J trimming: 6 bases; junction bases outside the gene matches: 5. There are 14 residues in the CDR3. The germline V gene has CDR1 SGHDN and CDR2 FVKESK.

The V gene is TRBV2, the J gene TRBJ2-7, with 11 bases fitting TRBD1. Looked up from germline, CDR1 is SNHLY and CDR2 is FYNNEI. There are 16 residues in the CDR3. V was pared by 8 bases and J by 6 bases, with 15 bases of the junction left unmatched. CDR3 nucleotide sequence: TGTGCCAGCCTCTCCCCTTCGGACAGGGGGCGTCTCGAGCAGTACTTC. Residues: CASLSPSDRGRLEQYF.

V usage is TRBV6-5 and J usage is TRBJ2-7; no reliable D call. The CDR3 sequence is 14 residues long. Trimming took 7 bases from V and 1 from J, leaving 14 bases between them. Germline V gives CDR1 MNHEY, CDR2 SVGAGI. This CDR3 reads CASTVKGGSYEQYF. DNA of the CDR3: TGTGCCAGCACGGTAAAAGGCGGTTCCTACGAGCAGTACTTC.

V gene TRBV5-8 combines with J gene TRBJ2-7; a possible D gene is TRBD1 (6 bases). This CDR3 comprises 15 residues. V dropped 4 bases and J dropped 5 bases, with 19 bases sitting between them. Per germline, CDR1 SGHTS and CDR2 YDEGEE. The CDR3 protein is CASSLGTWQGNEQYF. The DNA of the CDR3 is TGTGCCAGCAGCCTCGGGACCTGGCAGGGGAACGAGCAGTACTTC.

This clone was seen only a few times. The chain carries TRBV6-5 and TRBJ1-5; D is ambiguous. The CDR3 extends over 15 amino acids. Trimming shortened V by 2 bases and J by 3 bases, and 11 bases separated the two germline ends. The germline V gene encodes CDR1 MNHEY and CDR2 SVGAGI. The CDR3 DNA is TGTGCCAGCAGTTACGTGGAATCCCCCAATCAGCCCCAGCATTTT. Its translation is CASSYVESPNQPQHF.

V usage is TRBV19 and J usage is TRBJ2-3; TRBD1 agrees at 10 bases. This CDR3 has 15 residues. CDR1 and CDR2 from the germline V gene are LNHDA and SQIVND (reference sequence). The V segment lost 5 bases and the J segment 8 bases; nucleotides outside the gene matches: 10. DNA for the CDR3: TGTGCCAGTAGTCTTCGACCCGGGACAGGGGCTACGCAGTATTTT. Translated, it gives CASSLRPGTGATQYF.